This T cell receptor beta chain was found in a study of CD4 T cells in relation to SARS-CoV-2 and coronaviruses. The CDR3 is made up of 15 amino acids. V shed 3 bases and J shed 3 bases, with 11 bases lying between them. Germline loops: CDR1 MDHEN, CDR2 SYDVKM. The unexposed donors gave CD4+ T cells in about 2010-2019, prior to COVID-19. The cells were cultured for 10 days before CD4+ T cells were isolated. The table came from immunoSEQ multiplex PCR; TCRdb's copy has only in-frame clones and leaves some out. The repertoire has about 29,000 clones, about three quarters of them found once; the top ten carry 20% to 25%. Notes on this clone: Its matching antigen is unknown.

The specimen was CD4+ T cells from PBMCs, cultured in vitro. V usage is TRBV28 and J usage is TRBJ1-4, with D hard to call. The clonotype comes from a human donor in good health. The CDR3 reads CASSLFNGANEKLFF. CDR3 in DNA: TGTGCCAGCAGTTTGTTCAACGGGGCTAATGAAAAACTGTTTTTT. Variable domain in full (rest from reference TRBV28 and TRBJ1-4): DVKVTQSSRYLVKRTGEKVFLECVQDMDHENMFWYRQDPGLGLRLIYFSYDVKMKEKGDIPEGYSVSREKKERFSLILESASTNQTSMYLCASSLFNGANEKLFFGSGTQLSVL.